Reported below is one T cell receptor beta chain. Its antigen is unknown. Time point: week 35, safety follow-up. The content of each vaccine dose was 300 ug of mutant IDH1 20-mer peptide, and topical imiquimod accompanied it. Germline trimming cut 0 bases from V and 6 bases from J; bases unmatched to any gene: 9. CDR3 length: 16 amino acids. Germline lookup yields CDR1 MGHRA and CDR2 YSYEKL. The sample originates from a study of a mutant IDH1 vaccine in newly diagnosed glioma. Method: immunoSEQ multiplex PCR; TCRdb's copy keeps in-frame clones and lacks some. The table lists approximately 50,000 clones, approximately 87% of them singletons.

The clonotype originates from a middle-aged man with glioma. The chain combines TRBV4-1 with TRBJ2-3, with 7 bases identical to TRBD2. Here the sequenced sample was PBMCs, taken from a glioma patient whose treatment included an IDH1 peptide vaccine. The CDR3 sequence is CASSQEASGMRDTQYF. Here the CDR3 DNA reads TGCGCCAGCAGCCAAGAGGCGAGCGGGATGAGGGATACGCAGTATTTT.